The subject of this entry is one T cell receptor (beta chain). Its cognate antigen is unknown. Profiling relied on immunoSEQ multiplex PCR, and the TCRdb table lists in-frame clones only, not all of them. The sample shows around 150,000 clones, approximately 94% of them seen only once. This entry comes from a study of T cell responses to AZD1222 COVID-19 vaccine. Germline V gene lookup returns CDR1 LNHDA and CDR2 SQIVND (reference sequence). The CDR3 runs 18 residues. V trimming: 3 bases; J trimming: 4 bases; junction bases outside the gene matches: 10. Study-level results: Just 5 to 7 AZD1222 recipients tested seropositive at baseline. Increased Spike-specific TCR breadth and depth were observed after two AZD1222 doses. All repertoire sampling was performed exclusively after the peak T cell response. Spike-spanning, vaccine-associated CD4 TCRs were dominant at 160-218 and 743-854.

This chain connects TRBV19 to TRBJ2-6, with 9 bases that match TRBD1. Source: peripheral blood, taken on day 0 of AZD1222 vaccination. The origin of this receptor is an adult in good health. The CDR3 here is CASSIGTGRFSGANVLTF. The CDR3 bases are TGTGCCAGTAGTATTGGGACAGGGCGTTTTTCCGGGGCCAACGTCCTGACTTTC.